Listed here are 24 T cell receptor beta chains from one sample, sequenced in a study of cytomegalovirus exposure and HLA in healthy donors. The repertoire was sequenced with immunoSEQ multiplex PCR; TCRdb's copy has only in-frame clones and lacks some. Of about 150,000 clones listed, about 94% are singletons. The sequencing input was PBMCs. These receptors were taken from a man aged 18 to 29 in good health and CMV-seropositive.

Worth noting for this clone: The DNA is omitted, as the CDR3 cannot be located on it reliably, and the CDR3 follows TCRdb's listing. The V gene is TRBV21-1, the J gene TRBJ1-3; TRBD1, the D gene given by the table, was not confirmed from the DNA. TRBV21-1 is described as a pseudogene. Ends included, the CDR3 has 16 residues. CDR3 protein: CASSVAPGTDGNTIYF.

The J gene is TRBJ2-1, the V gene TRBV15, with D possibly TRBD1 on 5 matching bases. The CDR3 runs 15 residues. The germline V gene has CDR1 LNHNV and CDR2 YYDKDF (reference sequence). Trimming pared 6 bases from V and 7 bases from J, leaving 19 bases between. The CDR3 bases are TGTGCCACCAGAGCGACCCATCTAAAGGGGAATGAGCAGTTCTTC. Protein sequence: CATRATHLKGNEQFF.

This chain links TRBV5-4 with TRBJ2-2; D perhaps matches TRBD1 (6 bases). The germline V gene has CDR1 SGHNT and CDR2 YYREEE (reference sequence). Trimming took off 2 bases at V and 2 bases at J, with 19 bases between the two ends. CDR3 size: 18 residues. Here the CDR3 DNA reads TGTGCCAGCAGCTTAGGGGAGAGGGGGAGCCGCAACACCGGGGAGCTGTTTTTT. This gives the protein CASSLGERGSRNTGELFF.

For the CDR3, the DNA is TGTGCCAGCAGCGAGGATTGGACTAGCGGGAGGGCCCTCCTGTACGAGCAGTACTTC. This encodes CASSEDWTSGRALLYEQYF. This chain uses TRBV5-5 with TRBJ2-7; 15 bases map to TRBD2. In germline, CDR1 is SGHKS, CDR2 YYEKEE (reference sequence). CDR3 size: 19 residues. V shed 4 bases and J 4 bases; nucleotides not matched to a gene: 15.

The genes are TRBV4-1 and TRBJ2-2; 14 positions match TRBD2. CDR1 and CDR2 from the germline V gene are MGHRA and YSYEKL. V lost 0 bases and J lost 5; bases outside the gene matches: 5. The CDR3 sequence is 18 residues long. CDR3 sequence: CASSQEGLAGGRTGELFF. DNA of the CDR3: TGCGCCAGCAGCCAAGAAGGACTAGCGGGAGGACGAACCGGGGAGCTGTTTTTT.

The chain joins TRBV6-6 to TRBJ2-5, with a weak D call TRBD1 (6 bases). There are 16 residues in the CDR3. CDR1 and CDR2 (germline): MNHNY, SVGAGI (reference sequence). Trimming cost V 5 bases and J 0 bases, with 16 bases left between them. CDR3 protein: CASSRVLQGYQETQYF. CDR3 in DNA: TGTGCCAGCAGTCGTGTGTTACAGGGATACCAAGAGACCCAGTACTTC.

The chain joins TRBV15 to TRBJ2-7; tentative D call: TRBD1 (6 bases). The CDR3 runs 15 residues. The germline CDR1 and CDR2 sequences are LNHNV and YYDKDF (reference sequence). The ends were cut back, 0 bases at V and 3 bases at J, with 12 bases in the middle. The chain's CDR3 is CATSRDWDKNYEQYF. The CDR3 DNA follows: TGTGCCACCAGCAGAGACTGGGACAAAAACTACGAGCAGTACTTC.

This sequence joins TRBV4-1 and TRBJ1-5, with TRBD1 identical over 8 bases. V trimming: 5 bases; J trimming: 9 bases; junction bases outside the gene matches: 9. Germline V CDR1 and CDR2: MGHRA, YSYEKL. The CDR3 contains 14 residues. CDR3 protein: CASSFGQGSTPQHF. The CDR3 region has the DNA TGCGCCAGCAGCTTTGGACAGGGTAGTACGCCCCAGCATTTT.

V is TRBV19 and J is TRBJ1-1, with D maybe TRBD1 (5 bases). Trimming shortened V by 10 bases and J by 0 bases, and 21 bases separated the two germline ends. The CDR3 runs to 16 residues. CDR1 is LNHDA, CDR2 SQIVND, per germline (reference sequence). As DNA, the CDR3 is TGTGCCATCCCGGCCAGGGTCCGGAATATGAACACTGAAGCTTTCTTT. As protein: CAIPARVRNMNTEAFF.

This chain links TRBV7-9 with TRBJ2-7, with 13 bases aligning to TRBD2. Unmatched junction bases numbered 5, after V lost 5 bases and J lost 1 base. This CDR3 spans 16 amino acids. Per germline, CDR1 SEHNR and CDR2 FQNEAQ (reference sequence). In DNA, the CDR3 is TGTGCCAGCAGCCCAGGGGGACTAGCGGGGTCCTACGAGCAGTACTTC. Its translation is CASSPGGLAGSYEQYF.

This clone has only one observation. CDR3 nucleotides: TGCAGCGTTGAAGATTTCCCCGGACAGGGGGCTGATGGGGCCAACGTCCTGACTTTC. The encoded protein is CSVEDFPGQGADGANVLTF. The chain employs TRBV29-1 and TRBJ2-6; 11 nucleotides align to TRBD1. The CDR3 covers 19 residues. Germline-derived CDR1 and CDR2 are SQVTM and ANQGSEA. With 0 bases clipped from V and 3 bases from J, the junction kept 10 bases outside the gene matches.

V and J are TRBV18 and TRBJ1-1, with no clear D. The CDR3 sequence is 13 residues long. V gave up 3 bases and J gave up 0 bases, with 5 bases separating them. From germline, CDR1 is KGHSH and CDR2 LQKENI. The CDR3 loop is CASSPAVNTEAFF. The CDR3 DNA sequence: TGTGCCAGCTCACCCGCGGTGAACACTGAAGCTTTCTTT.

This sequence joins TRBV28 and TRBJ2-1; no definite D call. Germline CDR1 reads MDHEN; CDR2 reads SYDVKM. The CDR3 runs 15 residues. Between the trimmed V and J ends, which lost 5 bases and 7 bases, there was a span of 18 bases. CDR3 in DNA: TGTGCCAGCAGTCCCCGGGTAGTCTCCAAAAATGAGCAGTTCTTC. Protein sequence: CASSPRVVSKNEQFF.

The V and J genes are TRBV11-2 and TRBJ2-7, with D perhaps TRBD2 (5 bases). The germline V gene encodes CDR1 SGHAT and CDR2 FQNNGV. V was trimmed by 4 bases and J by 1 base, leaving 8 bases between them. There are 13 residues in the CDR3. The CDR3 nucleotides read TGTGCCAGCAGCTCAGGACTGTCCTACGAGCAGTACTTC. It translates to CASSSGLSYEQYF.

This CDR3 is CASSPSGGLGDTQYF. The CDR3 nucleotides are TGTGCCAGCTCACCTTCAGGGGGCTTAGGAGATACGCAGTATTTT. This chain uses TRBV18 with TRBJ2-3; 8 bases align to TRBD1. V shed 3 bases and J 5 bases; nucleotides not matched to a gene: 7. This CDR3 contains 15 residues. The germline V gene has CDR1 KGHSH and CDR2 LQKENI.

The rearrangement links TRBV19 to TRBJ2-3, with TRBD1 matching 8 bases. Per the germline V gene, CDR1 is LNHDA and CDR2 is SQIVND (reference sequence). Trimming took 7 bases from V and 0 from J; bases not matched to a gene: 6. The CDR3 spans 15 residues. The CDR3 reads CASTRTGLSTDTQYF. In DNA form, the CDR3 reads TGTGCCAGTACCCGGACAGGGCTTAGCACAGATACGCAGTATTTT.

The chain couples TRBV11-2 to TRBJ2-7; unclear D gene. V gave up 2 bases and J gave up 3 bases, with 11 bases separating them. Germline lookup yields CDR1 SGHAT and CDR2 FQNNGV. The CDR3 has 14 amino acids. The CDR3, as DNA: TGTGCCAGCAGCTTATCTGCCAGTTACTACGAGCAGTACTTC. Protein product: CASSLSASYYEQYF. Looking up the rest from reference TRBV11-2 and TRBJ2-7 gives the full variable domain: EAGVAQSPRYKIIEKRQSVAFWCNPISGHATLYWYQQILGQGPKLLIQFQNNGVVDDSQLPKDRFSAERLKGVDSTLKIQPAKLEDSAVYLCASSLSASYYEQYFGPGTRLTVT.

The chain links TRBV7-3 to TRBJ2-1; 10 positions agree with TRBD2. Trimming cost V 4 bases and J 6 bases; bases outside gene matches: 9. Germline loops: CDR1 SGHTA, CDR2 FQGTGA. This CDR3 is built from 16 residues. CDR3 nucleotides: TGTGCCAGCAGCTGGGCTAGCGGGAGTACTCGCAATGAGCAGTTCTTC. Its protein product is CASSWASGSTRNEQFF.

A single count supports this clone. The rearrangement uses TRBV28 and TRBJ1-2; TRBD1 matches 9 bases. Trimming cost V 6 bases and J 7 bases; bases outside gene matches: 9. This CDR3 contains 14 residues. Germline CDR1 reads MDHEN; CDR2 reads SYDVKM. The CDR3 is CASRPRDRAGGYTF. CDR3 bases: TGTGCCAGCAGACCCCGGGACAGGGCGGGTGGCTACACCTTC.

The rearrangement uses TRBV28 and TRBJ2-7; possible D gene TRBD1, 6 bases. The V end was cut by 5 bases, the J end by 3 bases, with 14 bases between. Looked up from germline, CDR1 is MDHEN and CDR2 is SYDVKM. The length of the CDR3 is 14 residues. The DNA of the CDR3 is TGTGCCAGCAGTGAGATCCCGACAGGCTACGAGCAGTACTTC. Protein sequence: CASSEIPTGYEQYF.

This chain links TRBV30 with TRBJ2-2, with D possibly being TRBD2 (5 bases). The CDR3 is made up of 14 amino acids. The germline V gene has CDR1 GTSNPN and CDR2 SVGIG (reference sequence). The V end was cut by 0 bases, the J end by 1 base, with 6 bases between. The CDR3, as DNA: TGTGCCTGGAGTGTAGGAGGGAACACCGGGGAGCTGTTTTTT. Protein product: CAWSVGGNTGELFF.

This clone has a single count. The chain employs TRBV19 and TRBJ1-2, with D unresolved. The CDR3 consists of 12 residues. Trimming removed 7 bases at V and 7 bases at J, with 13 bases between. The germline V gene encodes CDR1 LNHDA and CDR2 SQIVND (reference sequence). In nucleotides, the CDR3 is TGTGCCAGTACCCCGGTCGGTGGTGGCTACACCTTC. Translation gives CASTPVGGGYTF.

The V call is TRBV28, the J call TRBJ2-2; 8 positions agree with TRBD2. Germline V lookup: CDR1 MDHEN, CDR2 SYDVKM. Unmatched junction bases numbered 11, after V lost 5 bases and J lost 3 bases. There are 17 residues in the CDR3. The CDR3: CASSGLAGGSDTGELFF. CDR3 nucleotides: TGTGCCAGCAGTGGGCTAGCGGGTGGCTCGGACACCGGGGAGCTGTTTTTT.

This sequence joins TRBV19 and TRBJ1-2, with 8 nucleotides matching TRBD1. V shed 10 bases, J shed 2 bases, and the junction held 3 bases outside the gene matches. The germline V gene has CDR1 LNHDA and CDR2 SQIVND (reference sequence). The CDR3 consists of 12 residues. CDR3 in amino acids: CATRTGNYGYTF. The DNA for the CDR3 is TGTGCCACCCGGACAGGGAACTATGGCTACACCTTC.